What follows are 32 T cell receptor beta chains derived from one specimen sequenced in a study of PD-1 blockade in classical Hodgkin lymphoma. All trial patients relapsed after autologous stem cell transplantation. The repertoire was sequenced with immunoSEQ multiplex PCR; TCRdb's copy has only in-frame clones and lacks some. The profile covers about 58,000 clones, with more than 85% appearing a single time and roughly a tenth taken by the ten largest. The sequenced sample was peripheral blood mononuclear cells (PBMCs), obtained before the second cycle of nivolumab. All receptors derive from a human donor with classical Hodgkin lymphoma.

CDR3 DNA sequence: TGTGCCAGCAGCTTGGGACAGGGACACTATGGCTACACCTTC. It codes for CASSLGQGHYGYTF. The chain is built from TRBV5-6 and TRBJ1-2; TRBD1 matches at 7 bases. In germline, CDR1 is SGHDT, CDR2 YYEEEE. V lost 0 bases, J lost 3 bases, and 2 bases stayed unmatched. This CDR3 contains 14 residues.

The chain links TRBV6-5 to TRBJ1-2; a weak D match, TRBD1 (5 bases). The V gene's germline CDR1 is MNHEY and CDR2 SVGAGI. The CDR3 extends over 11 amino acids. Trimming took off 6 bases at V and 8 bases at J, with 10 bases between the two ends. The CDR3 nucleotides are TGTGCCAGCAGACACAGGCAGGGCTACACCTTC. This codes for CASRHRQGYTF.

The chain links TRBV13 to TRBJ2-7, with D hard to call. The CDR3 totals 13 residues. Germline values: CDR1 PRHDT, CDR2 FYEKMQ (reference sequence). Trimming shortened V by 3 bases and J by 1 base, and 7 bases separated the two germline ends. The CDR3 DNA is TGTGCCAGCAGCTTGGACCGTTCCTACGAGCAGTACTTC. It codes for CASSLDRSYEQYF.

This clone was observed a single time. The chain uses TRBV6-5 and TRBJ2-7; D remains ambiguous. V lost 2 bases and J 2 bases, leaving 10 bases between the germline ends. Germline CDR1 reads MNHEY; CDR2 reads SVGAGI. The CDR3 has 14 residues. In nucleotides, the CDR3 is TGTGCCAGCAGTTACAGGATGGGGACCTACGAGCAGTACTTC. This gives the protein CASSYRMGTYEQYF.

The V gene is TRBV7-9, the J gene TRBJ2-7; 12 bases are shared with TRBD2. This CDR3 has 15 amino acids. Trimming cost V 4 bases and J 3 bases; bases outside gene matches: 4. Germline lookup yields CDR1 SEHNR and CDR2 FQNEAQ (reference sequence). This CDR3 reads CASSSTSGGFYEQYF. The CDR3 DNA sequence: TGTGCCAGCAGCTCGACTAGCGGGGGTTTCTACGAGCAGTACTTC.

The chain has TRBV12-5 and TRBJ1-2; D not certain. Between the trimmed V and J ends, which lost 1 base and 7 bases, there was a span of 10 bases. The CDR3 is made up of 13 amino acids. In germline, CDR1 is LGHNT, CDR2 FRNRAP. CDR3 in DNA: TGTGCTAGTGGTTTGGGACCGCGAGGTGGCTACACCTTC. The encoded protein is CASGLGPRGGYTF.

This clone was seen only once. The chain uses TRBV29-1 and TRBJ2-1; D remains unclear. V lost 4 bases, J lost 0 bases, and 13 bases lay in between. Per the germline V gene, CDR1 is SQVTM and CDR2 is ANQGSEA. The CDR3 sequence is 15 residues long. The CDR3 coding sequence is TGCAGCGTTGTCAAGACTGCCGGCTCCTACAATGAGCAGTTCTTC. This translates into CSVVKTAGSYNEQFF.

The V and J genes are TRBV9 and TRBJ2-1; D remains ambiguous. CDR1 is SGDLS, CDR2 YYNGEE, per germline. Trimming removed 3 bases from V and 1 base from J, with 14 bases in between. The CDR3 covers 16 residues. The DNA for the CDR3 is TGTGCCAGCAGCGCCCTTAATAGCCTGTCCTACAATGAGCAGTTCTTC. It yields the protein CASSALNSLSYNEQFF.

This clone was seen a single time. This chain joins TRBV4-3 and TRBJ1-5; the D gene is possibly TRBD1 (5 bases). This CDR3 is 15 amino acids long. The germline V gene has CDR1 LGHNA and CDR2 YSLEER. V was cut by 4 bases and J by 0 bases, with 10 bases left in between. The CDR3: CASSPGGGSNQPQHF. The CDR3 coding sequence is TGCGCCAGCAGCCCCGGGGGAGGTAGCAATCAGCCCCAGCATTTT.

The chain recombines TRBV6-6 with TRBJ2-3; perhaps TRBD1 as D (5 bases). Germline loops: CDR1 MNHNY, CDR2 SVGAGI (reference sequence). The CDR3 extends over 11 amino acids. Trimming left V 6 bases short and J 11 bases short, with 12 bases between. The CDR3 coding sequence is TGTGCCAGCAGCGAAGTAGGGGAGCAGTATTTT. The encoded protein is CASSEVGEQYF.

V is TRBV10-2 and J is TRBJ1-4, with D possibly TRBD1 on 5 matching bases. This CDR3 has 15 amino acids. CDR1 WSHSY and CDR2 SAAADI come from the germline V gene. V lost 2 bases and J 7 bases, leaving 14 bases between the germline ends. The DNA for the CDR3 is TGCGCCAGCAGTGAGGGACAAATGAGGGGTGAAAAACTGTTTTTT. It yields the protein CASSEGQMRGEKLFF.

V usage is TRBV28 and J usage is TRBJ1-1; 8 nucleotides agree with TRBD1. V lost 6 bases and J lost 11; bases outside the gene matches: 11. CDR3 length: 13 amino acids. CDR1 and CDR2 (germline): MDHEN, SYDVKM. The CDR3 here is CASSTQGAQIAFF. CDR3 coding DNA: TGTGCCAGCAGCACTCAGGGGGCGCAGATCGCTTTCTTT.

The rearrangement uses TRBV6-5 and TRBJ2-7; 9 nucleotides agree with TRBD1. CDR3 length: 15 amino acids. Per germline, CDR1 MNHEY and CDR2 SVGAGI. Trimming took 2 bases from V and 2 from J; bases not matched to a gene: 4. The chain's CDR3 is CASSYEGDRAYEQYF. Here the CDR3 DNA reads TGTGCCAGCAGTTACGAGGGGGACAGGGCCTACGAGCAGTACTTC.

The genes are TRBV19 and TRBJ2-3; D is uncertain. The V and J ends lost 3 bases and 6 bases respectively, with 4 bases between them. This CDR3 is 11 amino acids long. In germline, CDR1 is LNHDA, CDR2 SQIVND (reference sequence). CDR3 sequence: CASSIGDTQYF. In nucleotides, the CDR3 is TGTGCCAGTAGTATTGGGGATACGCAGTATTTT.

The chain couples TRBV7-2 to TRBJ2-7; D might be TRBD2 (6 bases). The CDR3 runs to 14 residues. Germline V lookup: CDR1 SGHTA, CDR2 FQGNSA. Trimming stripped 2 bases from V and 0 bases from J, with 8 bases between. For the CDR3, the DNA is TGTGCCAGCAGCTTATGGGACTCCTCCTACGAGCAGTACTTC. It yields the protein CASSLWDSSYEQYF.

The V and J genes are TRBV7-3 and TRBJ2-2, with 7 bases fitting TRBD2. The CDR3 totals 14 residues. With 5 bases clipped from V and 9 bases from J, the junction kept 9 bases outside the gene matches. Germline V CDR1 and CDR2: SGHTA, FQGTGA. CDR3 bases: TGTGCCAGCAGCCGGTCTAGCGGCGGCTGGGAGCTGTTTTTT. Translated, it gives CASSRSSGGWELFF.

The chain joins TRBV5-1 to TRBJ2-7; 11 bases map to TRBD2. Germline lookup yields CDR1 SGHRS and CDR2 YFSETQ. The CDR3 runs 14 residues. V was clipped by 4 bases and J by 4 bases; unmatched bases: 4. This CDR3 reads CASSQTSGTYEQYF. CDR3 coding DNA: TGCGCCAGCAGCCAGACTAGCGGGACTTACGAGCAGTACTTC.

The genes are TRBV5-1 and TRBJ1-4; maybe TRBD1 (5 bases). V lost 5 bases and J 8 bases, leaving 19 bases between the germline ends. Germline loops: CDR1 SGHRS, CDR2 YFSETQ. This CDR3 spans 15 amino acids. Written as DNA, the CDR3 is TGCGCCAGCAGTTCCACCCGCGCGGGGGACGAAAAACTGTTTTTT. Encoded protein: CASSSTRAGDEKLFF.

The J gene is TRBJ2-5, the V gene TRBV5-1, with TRBD1 matching over 8 bases. V trimming: 3 bases; J trimming: 2 bases; junction bases outside the gene matches: 6. Germline CDR1 is SGHRS and CDR2 is YFSETQ. CDR3 length: 15 amino acids. The CDR3 is CASSSSTGAQETQYF. Written as DNA, the CDR3 is TGCGCCAGCAGCTCATCGACAGGGGCACAAGAGACCCAGTACTTC.

The V gene is TRBV9, the J gene TRBJ2-7, with TRBD2 identical over 8 bases. Germline V CDR1 and CDR2: SGDLS, YYNGEE. CDR3 length: 13 residues. Unmatched junction bases numbered 6, after V lost 4 bases and J lost 6 bases. The CDR3 spells CASSSVREGEQYF. DNA of the CDR3: TGTGCCAGCAGCTCTGTCCGGGAGGGCGAGCAGTACTTC.

The chain recombines TRBV9 with TRBJ2-5; TRBD1 aligns across 8 bases. V was clipped by 3 bases and J by 6 bases; unmatched bases: 16. Germline CDR1 reads SGDLS; CDR2 reads YYNGEE. The CDR3 is 17 residues long. The CDR3 bases are TGTGCCAGCAGCGGACGCCCTGAGGACAGGGTGGGTCAGACCCAGTACTTC. This encodes CASSGRPEDRVGQTQYF.

The CDR3: CASSAGQFETEAFF. DNA for the CDR3: TGTGCCAGCAGCGCAGGACAGTTTGAGACTGAAGCTTTCTTT. The chain joins TRBV9 to TRBJ1-1; possible D gene TRBD1, 6 bases. V shed 3 bases and J shed 5 bases, with 14 bases lying between them. The germline CDR1 and CDR2 sequences are SGDLS and YYNGEE. The CDR3 spans 14 residues.

The chain combines TRBV9 with TRBJ1-2; possible D gene TRBD1, 5 bases. V dropped 0 bases and J dropped 4 bases, with 10 bases sitting between them. This CDR3 is built from 14 residues. The germline V gene encodes CDR1 SGDLS and CDR2 YYNGEE. In DNA, the CDR3 is TGTGCCAGCAGCGTAGGGGGAGACAGCTATGGCTACACCTTC. This gives the protein CASSVGGDSYGYTF.

The J gene is TRBJ2-7, the V gene TRBV19; a weak D match, TRBD1 (5 bases). Germline assignment: CDR1 LNHDA and CDR2 SQIVND (reference sequence). The CDR3 covers 13 residues. V lost 3 bases to trimming and J lost 6 bases, with 12 bases between them. CDR3 DNA sequence: TGTGCCAGTAGTATTAGCAGGGATCGCGAGCAGTACTTC. Residues: CASSISRDREQYF.

The rearrangement uses TRBV2 and TRBJ1-5; 7 bases agree with TRBD1. The length of the CDR3 is 17 residues. The V and J ends lost 4 bases and 3 bases, in that order; junction bases with no gene match: 12. Per germline, CDR1 SNHLY and CDR2 FYNNEI. The CDR3 loop is CASSVRTGTEFNQPQHF. In nucleotides, the CDR3 is TGTGCCAGCAGTGTTCGAACCGGGACAGAATTCAATCAGCCCCAGCATTTT.

The rearrangement uses TRBV7-9 and TRBJ1-6; weak D call: TRBD1 (5 bases). Trimming shortened V by 5 bases and J by 7 bases, and 18 bases separated the two germline ends. Germline V gene sequence: CDR1 SEHNR, CDR2 FQNEAQ (reference sequence). This CDR3 has 16 residues. CDR3: CASSPISGRGNSPLHF. The CDR3 DNA follows: TGTGCCAGCAGCCCTATTTCGGGTAGGGGCAATTCACCCCTCCACTTT.

This chain links TRBV19 with TRBJ1-4; D unclear. The CDR3 contains 16 residues. Germline V gene lookup returns CDR1 LNHDA and CDR2 SQIVND (reference sequence). With 6 bases removed from V and 4 bases from J, the gap between germline ends came to 18 bases. CDR3 in DNA: TGTGCCAGTAGCCGGAGGGATTTGGGCCTTAATGAAAAACTGTTTTTT. This codes for CASSRRDLGLNEKLFF.

The gene calls are TRBV7-2 and TRBJ2-1; 10 nucleotides agree with TRBD2. V was pared by 6 bases and J by 6 bases, with 5 bases of the junction left unmatched. The CDR3 length is 14 residues. Germline V gene sequence: CDR1 SGHTA, CDR2 FQGNSA. The CDR3 protein is CASSPLAGVNEQFF. CDR3 nucleotides: TGTGCCAGCAGTCCCCTAGCGGGAGTCAATGAGCAGTTCTTC.

J is TRBJ2-1 and V is TRBV21-1; TRBD2, the table's D call, was not compared with the DNA. TRBV21-1 is a pseudogene segment. The CDR3 extends over 16 amino acids. The CDR3 loop is CASSKSGGSPYNEQFF. The CDR3 coding sequence is TGTGCCAGCAGCAAATCGGGGGGTAGCCCCTACAATGAGCAGTTCTTC.

The J gene is TRBJ2-3, the V gene TRBV19; tentatively, D is TRBD2 (5 bases). The CDR3 spans 13 residues. CDR1 is LNHDA and CDR2 is SQIVND in the germline V gene (reference sequence). V was pared by 6 bases and J by 4 bases, with 11 bases between. DNA of the CDR3: TGTGCCAGTAGCTCCCGGACTTCAGATACGCAGTATTTT. Residues: CASSSRTSDTQYF.

This clone was counted once. V usage is TRBV19 and J usage is TRBJ2-3; 16 bases match TRBD2. The CDR3 loop spans 19 amino acids. Losses at the gene ends were 5 bases for V and 0 bases for J; bases not matched to a gene: 8. Per germline, CDR1 LNHDA and CDR2 SQIVND (reference sequence). The CDR3 protein is CASSPSPGLAGGSTDTQYF. CDR3 bases: TGTGCCAGTAGTCCCTCACCGGGACTAGCGGGGGGGAGCACAGATACGCAGTATTTT.

V gene TRBV6-6 combines with J gene TRBJ2-4; weak D call: TRBD1 (6 bases). V was shortened by 7 bases and J by 6 bases, with 13 bases between the two germline ends. In germline, CDR1 is MNHNY, CDR2 SVGAGI (reference sequence). The CDR3 runs 13 residues. The CDR3 DNA is TGTGCCAGCAATAACAGGGCGGGAAACATTCAGTACTTC. It specifies CASNNRAGNIQYF.